One sample yielded the 14 T cell receptor beta chains listed below, sequenced in a study of blood T cell repertoires in COVID-19 (dated by TCRdb to about 2020). Receptors were amplified or captured by the immunoSEQ multiplex PCR assay. TCRdb took over this immuneACCESS table, retaining in-frame rearrangements with V and J assigned. Such tables are incomplete; in checked studies, under half of the missing clones stem from an unresolved V gene, and the remainder is unexplained. Present in this sample are 200,000 to 300,000 clones, approximately 90% of which were seen just once. The leading ten clones occupy 0.99% of the sample. The specimen sequenced was peripheral blood. The receptors shown here come from a woman aged 40-49 years who had recovered from COVID-19.

The chain recombines TRBV7-8 with TRBJ1-1, with 9 bases aligning to TRBD1. With V trimmed by 2 bases and J by 1 base, 5 bases remained unmatched. Germline loops: CDR1 SGHVS, CDR2 FQNEAQ. This CDR3 has 16 amino acids. The CDR3, as DNA: TGTGCCAGCAGCTTACTCCCGGGACAGGGGAACACTGAAGCTTTCTTT. This encodes CASSLLPGQGNTEAFF.

The chain carries TRBV5-1 and TRBJ2-2, with TRBD1 as a possible D gene (6 bases). The V and J ends lost 4 bases and 4 bases respectively, with 17 bases between them. This CDR3 is 16 amino acids long. From germline, CDR1 is SGHRS and CDR2 YFSETQ. CDR3 protein: CASSPRGTAGTGELFF. The CDR3, as DNA: TGCGCCAGCAGCCCCAGGGGAACCGCGGGCACCGGGGAGCTGTTTTTT.

The rearrangement links TRBV7-8 to TRBJ1-2; no clear D. Trimming stripped 5 bases from V and 1 base from J, with 5 bases between. The CDR3 contains 12 residues. Germline lookup yields CDR1 SGHVS and CDR2 FQNEAQ. For the CDR3, the DNA is TGTGCCAGCAGCCCCCATAACTATGGCTACACCTTC. It specifies CASSPHNYGYTF.

V is TRBV7-8 and J is TRBJ2-1, with D maybe TRBD2 (5 bases). The CDR3 spans 11 residues. The germline CDR1 and CDR2 sequences are SGHVS and FQNEAQ. Trimming stripped 4 bases from V and 15 bases from J, with 13 bases between. CDR3 sequence: CASSYGLRGFF. The DNA for the CDR3 is TGTGCCAGCAGCTACGGACTCCGGGGGTTCTTC. Using reference TRBV7-8 and TRBJ2-1 for the parts outside the CDR3, the full variable domain is GAGVSQSPRYKVAKRGQDVALRCDPISGHVSLFWYQQALGQGPEFLTYFQNEAQLDKSGLPSDRFFAERPEGSVSTLKIQRTQQEDSAVYLCASSYGLRGFFGPGTRLTVL.

The rearrangement joins TRBV24-1 to TRBJ1-5; 7 positions agree with TRBD1. In germline, CDR1 is KGHDR, CDR2 SFDVKD. The ends lost 4 bases at V and 0 bases at J; junction bases unmatched: 5. The CDR3 has 16 residues. DNA of the CDR3: TGTGCCACCAGTGACCCCGGGACAGATAGCAATCAGCCCCAGCATTTT. Its translation is CATSDPGTDSNQPQHF.

The CDR3 protein is CASSPAGETQYF. The CDR3 nucleotides read TGTGCCAGCAGCCCCGCCGGGGAGACCCAGTACTTC. V is TRBV3-1 (or the pseudogene TRBV3-2) and J is TRBJ2-5; D not certain. This CDR3 has 12 residues. V was pared by 4 bases and J by 5 bases, with 8 bases between. Germline CDR1 and CDR2: LGHDT and YNNKEL (reference sequence).

This sequence joins TRBV18 and TRBJ1-2, with D maybe TRBD1 (6 bases). V was cut by 2 bases and J by 6 bases, with 7 bases left in between. Germline loops: CDR1 KGHSH, CDR2 LQKENI. This CDR3 comprises 12 residues. This CDR3 reads CASSPGQHGYTF. The CDR3 region has the DNA TGTGCCAGCTCACCAGGACAGCATGGCTACACCTTC.

V and J are TRBV20-1 and TRBJ2-7; no firm D call. In germline, CDR1 is DFQATT, CDR2 SNEGSKA (reference sequence). V dropped 3 bases and J dropped 4 bases, with 7 bases sitting between them. The CDR3 has 11 residues. The CDR3 region is CSASSSYEQYF. CDR3 DNA sequence: TGCAGTGCTAGCAGTTCTTACGAGCAGTACTTC.

This clone was observed a few times. This rearrangement joins TRBV6-5 to TRBJ2-7, with TRBD2 as a possible D gene (5 bases). The V end was cut by 2 bases, the J end by 5 bases, with 10 bases between. The length of the CDR3 is 13 residues. Germline CDR1 and CDR2: MNHEY and SVGAGI. The CDR3: CASSYRREHEQYV. As DNA, the CDR3 is TGTGCCAGCAGTTACAGACGGGAACACGAGCAGTACGTC.

The J gene is TRBJ1-6, the V gene TRBV7-2; the match to TRBD1 covers 8 bases. V gave up 5 bases and J gave up 7 bases; unmatched junction bases: 10. CDR1 SGHTA and CDR2 FQGNSA come from the germline V gene. The CDR3 totals 16 residues. The DNA for the CDR3 is TGTGCCAGCAGCCCTCCAGGGGGCGCTGCCAATTCACCCCTCCACTTT. Translation: CASSPPGGAANSPLHF.

This chain connects TRBV24-1 to TRBJ2-7; weak D call: TRBD2 (5 bases). The CDR3 contains 13 residues. Germline CDR1 and CDR2: KGHDR and SFDVKD. V shed 4 bases and J shed 6 bases, with 12 bases lying between them. CDR3 in DNA: TGTGCCACCAGTGACTCCTCGGGGAGCGAGCAGTACTTC. This translates into CATSDSSGSEQYF.

This chain joins TRBV24-1 and TRBJ2-1; D remains unclear. The germline V gene has CDR1 KGHDR and CDR2 SFDVKD. The V end was cut by 3 bases, the J end by 1 base, with 9 bases between. The CDR3 sequence is 15 residues long. This CDR3 is CATSDRRRSYNEQFF. The CDR3 DNA sequence: TGTGCCACCAGTGATCGGCGGCGGTCCTACAATGAGCAGTTCTTC.

The V gene is TRBV7-2, the J gene TRBJ2-2; 9 nucleotides agree with TRBD2. From germline, CDR1 is SGHTA and CDR2 FQGNSA. V trimming: 5 bases; J trimming: 2 bases; junction bases outside the gene matches: 3. There are 15 residues in the CDR3. CDR3 protein: CASSRTSANTGELFF. In nucleotides, the CDR3 is TGTGCCAGCAGCCGGACTAGCGCAAACACCGGGGAGCTGTTTTTT.

The chain combines TRBV15 with TRBJ1-2; D is possibly TRBD1 (6 bases). CDR1 and CDR2 (germline): LNHNV, YYDKDF (reference sequence). Trimming pared 0 bases from V and 4 bases from J, leaving 9 bases between. The CDR3 spans 14 residues. CDR3 in DNA: TGTGCCACCAGCAGAGATGGGGGGGCCTATGGCTACACCTTC. As protein: CATSRDGGAYGYTF. The whole variable domain, filled in from reference TRBV15 and TRBJ1-2, reads DAMVIQNPRYQVTQFGKPVTLSCSQTLNHNVMYWYQQKSSQAPKLLFHYYDKDFNNEADTPDNFQSRRPNTSFCFLDIRSPGLGDTAMYLCATSRDGGAYGYTFGSGTRLTVV.